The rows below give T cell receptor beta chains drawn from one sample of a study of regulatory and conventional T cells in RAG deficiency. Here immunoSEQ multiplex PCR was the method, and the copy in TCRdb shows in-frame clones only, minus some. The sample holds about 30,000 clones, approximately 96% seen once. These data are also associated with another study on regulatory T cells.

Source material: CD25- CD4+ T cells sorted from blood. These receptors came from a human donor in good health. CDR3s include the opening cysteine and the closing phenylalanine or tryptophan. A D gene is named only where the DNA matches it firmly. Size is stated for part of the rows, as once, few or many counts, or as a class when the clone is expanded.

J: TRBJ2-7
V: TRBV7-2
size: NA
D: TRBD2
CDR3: CASSPAGGSLYEQYF
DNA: TGTGCCAGCAGCCCCGCGGGGGGAAGTCTCTACGAGCAGTACTTC

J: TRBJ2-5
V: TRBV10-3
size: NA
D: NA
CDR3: CAIAGSETQYF
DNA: TGTGCCATCGCCGGGTCAGAGACCCAGTACTTC

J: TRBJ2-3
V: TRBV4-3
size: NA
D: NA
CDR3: CASSPRIEVTDTQYF
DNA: TGCGCCAGCAGCCCGAGGATAGAGGTCACAGATACGCAGTATTTT

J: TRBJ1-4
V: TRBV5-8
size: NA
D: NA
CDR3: CASQFRGRPNEKLFF
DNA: TGTGCCAGTCAATTCAGGGGCCGCCCTAATGAAAAACTGTTTTTT

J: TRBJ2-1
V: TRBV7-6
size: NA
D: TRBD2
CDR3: CASSLAGTSGRITYNEQFF
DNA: TGTGCCAGCAGCTTAGCCGGGACTAGCGGGAGGATAACCTACAATGAGCAGTTCTTC

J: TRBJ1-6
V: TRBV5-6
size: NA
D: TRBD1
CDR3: CASSFIGGVLDSPLHF
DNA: TGTGCCAGCAGCTTTATAGGGGGCGTTTTAGATTCACCCCTCCACTTT

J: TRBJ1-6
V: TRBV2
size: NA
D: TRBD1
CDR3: CASSGRDRNSPLHF
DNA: TGTGCCAGCAGTGGCCGGGACAGAAATTCACCCCTCCACTTT

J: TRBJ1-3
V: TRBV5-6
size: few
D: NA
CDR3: CASSSVSGNTIYF
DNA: TGTGCCAGCAGCTCTGTCTCTGGAAACACCATATATTTT

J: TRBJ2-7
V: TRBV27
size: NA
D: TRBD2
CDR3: CASSLRLAGAEQYF
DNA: TGTGCCAGCAGTTTACGACTAGCGGGCGCCGAGCAGTACTTC

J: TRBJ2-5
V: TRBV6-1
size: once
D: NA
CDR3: CASKRDNHQETQYF
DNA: TGTGCCAGCAAGAGGGACAACCACCAAGAGACCCAGTACTTC

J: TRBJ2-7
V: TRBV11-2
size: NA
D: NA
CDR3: CASSRFWGGEQYF
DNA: TGTGCCAGCAGCAGATTCTGGGGAGGCGAGCAGTACTTC

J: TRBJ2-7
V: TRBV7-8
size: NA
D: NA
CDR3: CASSFRQSSYEQYF
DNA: TGTGCCAGCAGCTTCAGACAGAGCTCCTACGAGCAGTACTTC

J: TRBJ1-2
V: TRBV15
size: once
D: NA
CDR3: CATSRDVAGGLNYGYTF
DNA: TGTGCCACCAGCAGAGATGTCGCGGGGGGGCTTAACTATGGCTACACCTTC

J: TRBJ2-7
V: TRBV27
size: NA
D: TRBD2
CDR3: CASSSPSSGRAILSYEQYF
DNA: TGTGCCAGCAGTTCCCCGTCTAGCGGGAGGGCCATTCTATCCTACGAGCAGTACTTC

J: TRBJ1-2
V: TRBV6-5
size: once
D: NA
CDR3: CASSLSGLYGYTF
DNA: TGTGCCAGCAGTCTGTCGGGACTCTATGGCTACACCTTC

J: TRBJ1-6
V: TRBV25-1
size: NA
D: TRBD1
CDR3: CASSEVRGQNSPLHF
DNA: TGTGCCAGCAGTGAAGTCAGGGGACAGAATTCACCCCTCCACTTT

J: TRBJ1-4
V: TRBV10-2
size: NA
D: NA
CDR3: CASRPGQRIEKLFF
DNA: TGCGCCAGCAGACCGGGACAAAGGATTGAAAAACTGTTTTTT

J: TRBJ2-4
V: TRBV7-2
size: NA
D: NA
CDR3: CASSKNQQGLIAKNIQYF
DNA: TGTGCCAGCAGTAAAAACCAACAGGGATTAATAGCCAAAAACATTCAGTACTTC

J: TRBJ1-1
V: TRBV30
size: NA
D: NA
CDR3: CAWSRQANTEAFF
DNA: TGTGCCTGGAGTAGACAGGCGAACACTGAAGCTTTCTTT

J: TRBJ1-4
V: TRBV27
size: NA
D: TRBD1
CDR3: CASSRGGQGNEKLFF
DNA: TGTGCCAGCAGTCGGGGGGGACAGGGGAATGAAAAACTGTTTTTT

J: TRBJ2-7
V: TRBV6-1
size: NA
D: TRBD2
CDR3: CGTSGSVPYEQYF
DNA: TGTGGGACTAGCGGGAGTGTACCCTACGAGCAGTACTTC

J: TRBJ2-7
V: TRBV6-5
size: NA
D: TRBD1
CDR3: CASSWGGQGSYEQYF
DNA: TGTGCCAGCAGTTGGGGGGGACAGGGGTCCTACGAGCAGTACTTC

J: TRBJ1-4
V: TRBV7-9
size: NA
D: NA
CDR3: CASSPDKNEKLFF
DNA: TGTGCCAGCAGTCCTGACAAGAATGAAAAACTGTTTTTT

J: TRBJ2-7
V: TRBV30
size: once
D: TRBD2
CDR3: CAWSKAGAGYEQYF
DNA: TGTGCCTGGAGTAAAGCGGGAGCGGGTTACGAGCAGTACTTC

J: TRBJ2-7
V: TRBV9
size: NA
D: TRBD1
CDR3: CASSVDRGVHEQYF
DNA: TGTGCCAGCAGCGTAGACAGGGGAGTCCACGAGCAGTACTTC

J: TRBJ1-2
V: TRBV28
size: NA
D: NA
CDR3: CASSFNGQGLGYGYTF
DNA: TGTGCCAGCAGTTTTAACGGGCAGGGGCTAGGGTATGGCTACACCTTC

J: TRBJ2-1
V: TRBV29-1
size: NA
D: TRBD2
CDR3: CSSTRGRGGDNEQFF
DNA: TGCAGCTCAACGAGAGGGCGGGGGGGAGACAATGAGCAGTTCTTC

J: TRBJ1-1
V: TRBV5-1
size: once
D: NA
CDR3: CASSPGVKVDTEAFF
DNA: TGCGCCAGCAGCCCCGGGGTCAAGGTCGACACTGAAGCTTTCTTT

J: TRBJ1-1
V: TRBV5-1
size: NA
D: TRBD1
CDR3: CASSVDRGMLNTEAFF
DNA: TGCGCCAGCAGCGTGGACAGGGGGATGTTAAACACTGAAGCTTTCTTT

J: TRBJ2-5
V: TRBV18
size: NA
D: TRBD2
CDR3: CASSPWLAGGKETQYF
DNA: TGTGCCAGCTCACCGTGGCTAGCGGGGGGTAAAGAGACCCAGTACTTC

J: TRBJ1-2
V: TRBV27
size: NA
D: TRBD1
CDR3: CASSFNRGSYGYTF
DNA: TGTGCCAGCAGTTTTAACAGGGGGAGCTATGGCTACACCTTC

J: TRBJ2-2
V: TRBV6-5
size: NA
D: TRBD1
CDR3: CAIKEAGGGGELFF
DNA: TGTGCCATCAAGGAGGCAGGGGGCGGCGGGGAGCTGTTTTTT

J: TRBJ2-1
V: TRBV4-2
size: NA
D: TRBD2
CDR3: CASSQAWTSGYNEQFF
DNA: TGTGCCAGCAGCCAAGCATGGACTAGCGGCTACAATGAGCAGTTCTTC

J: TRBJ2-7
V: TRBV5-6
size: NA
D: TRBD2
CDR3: CASSLRGLTLYEQYF
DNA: TGTGCCAGCAGCTTGAGGGGACTAACTCTCTACGAGCAGTACTTC

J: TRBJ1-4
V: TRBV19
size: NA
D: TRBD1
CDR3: CASSNHRQGASEKLFF
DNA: TGTGCCAGTAGTAACCACCGACAGGGGGCTTCAGAAAAACTGTTTTTT

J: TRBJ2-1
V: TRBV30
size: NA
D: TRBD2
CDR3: CAGGTSLPHNEQFF
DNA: TGTGCCGGGGGGACTAGCCTACCACACAATGAGCAGTTCTTC

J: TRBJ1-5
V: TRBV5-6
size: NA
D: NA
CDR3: CASSISRGQPQHF
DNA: TGTGCCAGCAGCATCTCTAGGGGTCAGCCCCAGCATTTT

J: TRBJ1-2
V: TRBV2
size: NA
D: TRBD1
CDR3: CASSEALTGGYGYTF
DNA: TGTGCCAGCAGTGAAGCCCTGACAGGGGGCTATGGCTACACCTTC

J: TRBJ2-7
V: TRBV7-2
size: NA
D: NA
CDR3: CASSPTSRTYEQYF
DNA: TGTGCCAGCAGCCCTACTAGCAGAACCTACGAGCAGTACTTC

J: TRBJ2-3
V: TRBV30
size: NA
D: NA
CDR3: CAWILIDTQYF
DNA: TGTGCCTGGATTCTAATTGATACGCAGTATTTT

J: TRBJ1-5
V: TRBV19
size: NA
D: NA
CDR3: CASKSYSNQPQHF
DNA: TGTGCCAGTAAGTCCTATAGCAATCAGCCCCAGCATTTT

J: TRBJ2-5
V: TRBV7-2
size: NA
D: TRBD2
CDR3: CASSSPPGLVVETQYF
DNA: TGTGCCAGCAGCTCACCTCCGGGACTAGTTGTGGAGACCCAGTACTTC

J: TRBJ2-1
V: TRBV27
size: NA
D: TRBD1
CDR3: CASSFRTGQSRNEQFF
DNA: TGTGCCAGCAGTTTCCGGACGGGACAGAGCCGCAATGAGCAGTTCTTC

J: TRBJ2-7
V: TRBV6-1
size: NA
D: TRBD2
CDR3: CASSEAVGAGGHEQYF
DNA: TGTGCCAGCAGTGAAGCGGTTGGGGCGGGGGGTCACGAGCAGTACTTC

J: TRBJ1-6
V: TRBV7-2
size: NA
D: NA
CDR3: CASSLEGSDNSPLHF
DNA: TGTGCCAGCAGCTTAGAGGGGTCCGATAATTCACCCCTCCACTTT

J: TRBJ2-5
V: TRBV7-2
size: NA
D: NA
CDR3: CASSQGTLSTTQYF
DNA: TGTGCCAGCAGCCAAGGGACTTTAAGCACCACCCAGTACTTC

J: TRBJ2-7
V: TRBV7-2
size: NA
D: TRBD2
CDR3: CASSAASGRFREQYF
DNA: TGTGCCAGCAGCGCAGCTAGCGGGAGGTTCCGCGAGCAGTACTTC

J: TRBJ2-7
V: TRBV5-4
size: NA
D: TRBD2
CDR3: CASRLAGESYEQYF
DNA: TGTGCCAGCAGGTTAGCGGGAGAATCCTACGAGCAGTACTTC

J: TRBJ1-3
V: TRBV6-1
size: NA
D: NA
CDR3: CASSAGFSGNTIYF
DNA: TGTGCCAGCAGTGCCGGGTTCTCTGGAAACACCATATATTTT

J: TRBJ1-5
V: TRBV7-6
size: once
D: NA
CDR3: CASSSPNQPQHF
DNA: TGTGCCAGCAGCTCCCCTAATCAGCCCCAGCATTTT

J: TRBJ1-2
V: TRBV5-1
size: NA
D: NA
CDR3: CASSLRRDANIGGYTF
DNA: TGCGCCAGCAGCTTGAGGCGGGACGCGAATATAGGAGGCTACACCTTC

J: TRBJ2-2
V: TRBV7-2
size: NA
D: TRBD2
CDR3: CASSSPQPGLADTGELFF
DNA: TGTGCCAGCAGCTCCCCCCAACCGGGACTAGCGGACACCGGGGAGCTGTTTTTT

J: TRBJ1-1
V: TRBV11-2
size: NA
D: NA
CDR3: CASRRQENTEAFF
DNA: TGTGCCAGCAGGAGACAGGAGAACACTGAAGCTTTCTTT